This T cell receptor beta chain was sequenced in a study of CD8 T cells in ankylosing spondylitis. It was by quantitative 5'-RACE with molecular barcodes that TCR beta libraries were made. MiXCR, run by TCRdb on the 5' RACE reads, gives a single entry per CDR3 protein. The profile covers some 130,000 distinct CDR3 sequences, with 7% to 8% appearing a single time and around an eighth taken by the ten largest. This clonotype was observed a handful of times. The sample comprised blood, either unsorted or a sorted T cell fraction (not recorded which). The sequence was obtained from a female donor with ankylosing spondylitis or in good health (not recorded which).

CDR3 loop: CASSLATGPGTEAFF. CDR3 nucleotides: TGTGCCAGCAGCTTAGCGACTGGGCCGGGCACTGAAGCTTTCTTT. The rearrangement uses TRBV7-9 and TRBJ1-1; D unresolved. Trimming pared 0 bases from V and 4 bases from J, leaving 12 bases between. Germline lookup yields CDR1 SEHNR and CDR2 FQNEAQ (reference sequence). This CDR3 is 15 amino acids long.